This TCR beta chain appears in the sequencing data of a study of shared T cell receptors in the human thymus. This clone came up once. Per germline, CDR1 LGHNA and CDR2 YNFKEQ. The CDR3 totals 15 residues. V lost 1 base and J lost 5, with 12 bases in between. Method: immunoSEQ multiplex PCR; TCRdb's copy keeps in-frame clones and lacks some. The repertoire holds hundreds of thousands of clones, with roughly 90% as singletons. These data were likewise used in another study, on human thymus T cells. According to that study: Obtained as resections during corrective heart surgery, the thymus tissue was then studied. Thymic and blood repertoires seemed to show skewed V and J gene use. Highly overlapping thymic repertoires in unrelated individuals were reported by related research.

The origin of this receptor is a boy younger than two with a congenital heart defect. The gene calls are TRBV4-2 and TRBJ1-5; no definite D call. The sequenced sample consisted of thymocytes. CDR3 amino acids: CASSQGRDGDQPQHF. DNA for the CDR3: TGTGCCAGCAGCCAAGGGAGAGACGGGGATCAGCCCCAGCATTTT.